This T cell receptor beta chain was identified during a study of cytomegalovirus exposure and HLA in healthy donors (dated by TCRdb to between 2016 and 2019). Background on the whole study: In an earlier analysis of about 560 of the donors, 276 Gb of sequence data and 100 million or so unique TCR beta sequences from approximately 180 million T cells were reported. About 320 gigabases of sequencing data and 78 million or so unique TCR sequences were included in an early release covering 550 to 650 HLA-typed donors. A later genetic analysis took genome-wide SNP genotypes for 398 of the 666 donors and used that subset as a discovery cohort. Using immunosequencing, the study profiled T cell repertoires from fewer than 700 subjects and related those repertoires to cytomegalovirus serostatus. Along with the roughly 710-subject first cohort, a separate validation cohort of more than 90 different subjects was used. An earlier analysis of around 540 of the donors applied high-throughput TCR beta sequencing to assess whether each TCR beta V gene segment acted as functional or pseudogenic. The study aimed to test whether cataloging public T cell receptors could reveal signatures of past pathogen exposure. HLA typing covered class I and class II loci at four-digit resolution. The number of donors typed differed by locus, with roughly 620-630 for A, B, C, DRB1 and DQB1, around 500 for DQA1, approximately 570 for DPA1, and 450 to 480 for DPB1. All discovery cohort repertoires had been generated using a single sequencing platform. Among some 410 genotyped donors of the cohort, an average of around 220,000 unique TCR beta nucleotide sequences was sequenced per donor, of which roughly 17% were non-productive. Roughly 5 DR-DQ haplotypes were handled as single units for association and clustering, since linkage in the cohort was strong. The genetic ancestry cluster associated with self-reported Caucasian donors included over 65% of the approximately 400 genotyped donors. Alongside the repertoire data, information on donor age, sex, ethnicity and CMV serostatus was compiled. The study combined high-throughput TCR immunosequencing, statistical association of individual TCRs with disease status, and machine learning to predict cytomegalovirus infection status. In the later analysis, no new phenotypic data were used to find candidate immune exposures; instead, reliance was placed on TCR beta sequences and their occurrence across donors. In a later analysis, previously published TCR beta repertoires from more than 500 donors were re-analyzed and high-resolution HLA genotyping was added so that TCR occurrence patterns could be studied.

The protocol used for the library was the immunoSEQ multiplex PCR assay. A mixture of 60 forward primers for TCR Vbeta segments and 13 reverse primers for TCR Jbeta segments was used in the multiplex PCR. A multiplex PCR assay on genomic DNA amplified the CDR3 region of rearranged TCR beta genes. The amplified TCR beta libraries were sequenced on the Illumina HiSeq System as 87-base-pair reads. The authors' analysis ran thus. A later analysis tallied tens of millions of unique TCR beta chains across the 550 to 850 repertoires, and some 10 million of those chains were shared by two or more donors. Raw reads were error-corrected and collapsed into unique sequences by a nearest-neighbor algorithm in which closely related sequences were merged to remove PCR and sequencing errors. To assign V, D and J gene segments, CDR3 sequences were aligned to IMGT reference sequences. For a sequence to be retained, a match of at least six nucleotides was required to both a V gene segment and a J gene segment. Rearrangements were classified as productive when the CDR3 lacked stop codons and remained in frame with V and J, and all other rearrangements were classified as non-productive. Following IMGT convention, CDR3 was defined as the stretch from the second conserved V-encoded cysteine to the conserved J-encoded phenylalanine. The earlier analysis of 587 of the donors excluded sequences that lacked an unambiguous match to a single V gene segment. In an earlier analysis of some 590 of the donors, V segments were called functional above 56.7% productive rearrangements and were called segregating when the between-donor standard deviation exceeded 5%. A statistical classification framework was developed to diagnose cytomegalovirus status using the catalog of TCR beta chain sequences. In a later analysis, V and J genes were assigned by comparing TCR nucleotide sequences against IMGT/GENE-DB human TR gene sequences. In a later analysis, CDR3 sequences and most-parsimonious VDJ recombination scenarios were assigned using the TCRdist pipeline. In a later analysis, every TCR beta chain was defined by the combination of its CDR3 amino acid sequence and its V-gene family, and reads without a unique V-gene family were dropped. A later analysis removed 450 to 600 highly shared, low-generation-probability nucleotide sequences to deal with suspected cross-contamination and a sequencing artifact. For each public chain, a later analysis derived a clonal expansion index from normalized ranks of inferred template counts within each repertoire. In a later analysis, generation probabilities were computed with a VDJ recombination model fitted to out-of-frame rearrangements, and the resulting probabilities were checked against IGoR. A later analysis scored TCR-TCR, TCR-HLA and TCR-CMV co-occurrence with hypergeometric tests, applying a repertoire-size bias correction to TCR pairs. To estimate false discovery rates, a later analysis permuted the HLA or CMV assignments 20 times. In a later analysis, co-occurring TCRs were grouped using DBSCAN, and TCRdist sequence similarity was added for clustering within HLA-allele-positive subsets. Repertoires with fewer than 30,000 or more than 120,000 public chains, plus five repertoires with anomalous nucleotide sharing, were excluded from co-occurrence clustering. TCRdb obtained this table from immuneACCESS and retained in-frame rearrangements with V and J assigned. These tables miss some clones; where compared with another copy, unresolved V genes account for less than half of the shortfall, and the remainder is unexplained. V, J and clone size are those of that table, while D and trimming were read from the DNA. The sample has just under 95,000 clones on record, about 80% of them singletons. Of the sample, 10% to 13% falls within the top ten clones.

For CDR1 and CDR2, the germline V gene (reference sequence) lists MNHEY and SMNVEV. At the junction V is shortened by 6 bases and J by 3 bases, with 12 bases in between. The CDR3, cysteine through phenylalanine, is 14 amino acids long. The DNA shown is the 42-base CDR3, in frame from base 1. The cohort consisted of 600 or so healthy bone marrow donors. Cohort members were all nominally healthy when sampled, although unrecorded immune exposures were likely present. CMV serostatus was recorded as positive for 250 to 300 and negative for about 55% of the 666 cohort members, whereas no CMV serostatus was recorded for the donor in question. Every donor gave a peripheral blood sample, and the peripheral blood mononuclear cells from that sample were used for TCR beta sequencing. Genomic DNA extraction from the blood cell samples was performed with the Qiagen DNeasy Blood Extraction Kit. A word on this clone: Its antigen is still unknown. No much larger clone is present one base from it, and per-base qualities are unavailable.

On the study overall, not on this receptor specifically: Sequencing depth was assumed to be roughly uniform across donors in the presence/absence analyses, though that assumption may not hold. A later analysis reported that several top co-occurrence clusters appeared linked to parvovirus B19, influenza, CMV and Epstein-Barr virus. In vitro tests confirmed that a few of the cytomegalovirus-associated TCR beta chains recognize cytomegalovirus antigens. Because some donors lacked HLA typing at each locus, the association tests relied only on the typed subset. Because the 87-base-pair reads could not distinguish some IMGT-functional V segments, including TRBV6-2 and TRBV6-3, those segments were excluded. In the study, some 180 TCR beta chains were listed as associated with cytomegalovirus. Correlated functional status among segregating V segments might be attributable to linkage disequilibrium, but an unknown experimental factor could not be ruled out. In this cohort, only TCR beta chains were sequenced, and detectable features were limited by the absence of alpha or paired-chain data. Broadly in line with IMGT annotations, most TCR beta V segments showed up in productive rearrangements about 87% or about 30% of the time in an earlier analysis of some 590 of the donors. In a later analysis, most CMV-associated TCR beta chains were found to appear HLA-restricted, with HLA associations seemingly driven largely by CMV exposure. Most TCR sequences were observed very rarely across donors, whereas some public TCRs were present in many individuals. When HLA alleles, especially DR and DQ, strongly co-occurred, attributing TCR associations to individual alleles was difficult. In a later analysis, the rate of TCR association differed among HLA loci, with DRB1 alleles having the most associated TCRs and HLA-C alleles having the fewest. A further reported finding was that TCR beta sequences accurately predicted the HLA-A and HLA-B alleles for most subjects in the first cohort. At a false discovery rate of 0.05, a later analysis linked about 16,000 TCR beta sequences to specific HLA alleles. In a later analysis, HLA-associated TCR beta chains were found to be more clonally expanded and to have lower generation probabilities than equally common non-associated chains. A group of highly shared sequence variants was considered likely to be a technical artifact of the sequencing pipeline. In a later genetic analysis, fewer N-insertions in productive TCRs were reported among donors in an Asian-associated ancestry cluster than the approximately 630-donor mean. The classifier was reported to diagnose cytomegalovirus status with high specificity and sensitivity in both the original and validation cohorts. The authors suggested that the approach could potentially be extended to other disease states and immunological phenotypes. Some 15 rarely observed V segments, including chromosome 9 orphons, were excluded from the earlier analysis of approximately 500 of the donors because counts were too low. Immune exposure information for the cohort was limited to CMV serostatus. V-gene and J-gene trimming of TCR beta chains was associated with a missense DCLRE1C variant in a later genetic analysis, and the association was replicated in an independent cohort.

The sequence was collected from a human donor in good health. In this chain, TRBV27 is recombined with TRBJ1-3, and possibly TRBD1, on 6 matching bases. Sequencing was done on a sample of PBMCs. The sequenced DNA: TGTGCCAGCAGAGCACAGGGTAGTGGAAACACCATATATTTT. Translated, it gives CASRAQGSGNTIYF.